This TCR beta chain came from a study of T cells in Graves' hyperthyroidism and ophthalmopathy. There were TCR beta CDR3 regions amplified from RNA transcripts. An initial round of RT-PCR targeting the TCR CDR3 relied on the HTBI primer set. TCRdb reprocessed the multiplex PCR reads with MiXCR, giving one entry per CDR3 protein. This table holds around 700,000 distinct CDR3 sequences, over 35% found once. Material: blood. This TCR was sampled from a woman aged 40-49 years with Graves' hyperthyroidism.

The CDR3 region is CASSQESADSQYF. CDR3 coding DNA: TGTGCCAGCAGCCAAGAGTCAGCGGACAGTCAGTACTTC. The rearrangement uses TRBV14 and TRBJ2-7; a weak D match, TRBD1 (6 bases). Trimming cost V 0 bases and J 10 bases, with 13 bases left between them. Germline V gene lookup returns CDR1 SGHDN and CDR2 FVKESK. This CDR3 comprises 13 residues.